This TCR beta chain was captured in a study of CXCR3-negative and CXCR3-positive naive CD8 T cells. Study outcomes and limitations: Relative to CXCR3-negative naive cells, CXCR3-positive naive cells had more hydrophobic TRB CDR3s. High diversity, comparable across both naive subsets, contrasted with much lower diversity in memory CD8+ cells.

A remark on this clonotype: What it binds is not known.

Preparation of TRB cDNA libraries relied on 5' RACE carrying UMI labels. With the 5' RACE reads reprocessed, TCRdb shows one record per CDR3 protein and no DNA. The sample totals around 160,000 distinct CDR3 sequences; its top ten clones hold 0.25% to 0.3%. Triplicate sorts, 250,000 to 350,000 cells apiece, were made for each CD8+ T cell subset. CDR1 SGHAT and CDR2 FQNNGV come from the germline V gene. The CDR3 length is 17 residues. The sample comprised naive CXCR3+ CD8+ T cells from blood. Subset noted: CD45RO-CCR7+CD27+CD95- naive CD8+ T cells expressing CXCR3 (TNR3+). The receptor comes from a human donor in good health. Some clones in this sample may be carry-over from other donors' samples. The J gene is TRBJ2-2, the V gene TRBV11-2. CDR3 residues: CASSSEVGSANTGELFF.